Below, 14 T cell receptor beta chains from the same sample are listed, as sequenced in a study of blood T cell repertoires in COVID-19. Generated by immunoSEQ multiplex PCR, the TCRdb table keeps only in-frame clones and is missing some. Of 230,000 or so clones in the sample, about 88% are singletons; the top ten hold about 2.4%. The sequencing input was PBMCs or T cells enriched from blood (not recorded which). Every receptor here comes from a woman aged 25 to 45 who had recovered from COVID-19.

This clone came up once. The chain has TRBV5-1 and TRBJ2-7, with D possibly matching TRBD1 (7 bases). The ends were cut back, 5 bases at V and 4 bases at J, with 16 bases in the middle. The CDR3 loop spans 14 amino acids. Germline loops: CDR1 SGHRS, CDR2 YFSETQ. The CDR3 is CASSMGRGDYEQYF. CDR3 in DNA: TGCGCCAGCAGTATGGGCAGGGGGGATTACGAGCAGTACTTC.

The CDR3 nucleotides read TGTGCCAGCAGCTTAGATTTTGGAGGGGACACTGAAGCTTTCTTT. Protein: CASSLDFGGDTEAFF. The chain joins TRBV7-8 to TRBJ1-1; D is perhaps TRBD1 (5 bases). The V gene lost 1 base and the J gene lost 3 bases, with 12 bases spanning the gap. The CDR3 runs to 15 residues. CDR1 is SGHVS, CDR2 FQNEAQ, per germline.

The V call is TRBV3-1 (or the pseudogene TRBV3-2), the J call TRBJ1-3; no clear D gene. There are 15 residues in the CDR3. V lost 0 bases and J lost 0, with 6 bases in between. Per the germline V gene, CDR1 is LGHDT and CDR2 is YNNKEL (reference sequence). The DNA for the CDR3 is TGTGCCAGCAGCCAAGATAGCCTCTCTGGAAACACCATATATTTT. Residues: CASSQDSLSGNTIYF.

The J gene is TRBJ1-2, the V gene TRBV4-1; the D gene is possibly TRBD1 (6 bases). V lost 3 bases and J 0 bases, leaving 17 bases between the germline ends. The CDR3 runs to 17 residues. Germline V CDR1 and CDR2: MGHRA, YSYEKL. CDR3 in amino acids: CASSQVWRGTSNYGYTF. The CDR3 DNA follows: TGCGCCAGCAGCCAGGTTTGGCGAGGGACATCTAACTATGGCTACACCTTC.

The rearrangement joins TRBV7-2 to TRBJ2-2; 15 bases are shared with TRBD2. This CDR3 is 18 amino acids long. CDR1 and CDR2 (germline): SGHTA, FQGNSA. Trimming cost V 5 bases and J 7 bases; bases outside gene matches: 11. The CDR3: CASSPYVGLAGGGGELFF. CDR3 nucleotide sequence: TGTGCCAGCAGCCCCTACGTGGGACTAGCGGGGGGAGGCGGGGAGCTGTTTTTT.

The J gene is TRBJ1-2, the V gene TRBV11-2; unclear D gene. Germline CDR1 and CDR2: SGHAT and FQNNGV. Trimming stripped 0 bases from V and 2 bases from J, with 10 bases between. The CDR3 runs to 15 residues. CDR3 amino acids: CASSLDRGRNYGYTF. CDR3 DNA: TGTGCCAGCAGCTTAGATCGCGGCAGAAACTATGGCTACACCTTC.

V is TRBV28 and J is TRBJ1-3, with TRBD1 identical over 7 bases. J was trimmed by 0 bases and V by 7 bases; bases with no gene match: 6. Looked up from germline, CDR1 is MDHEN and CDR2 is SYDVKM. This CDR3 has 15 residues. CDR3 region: CASTATGNSGNTIYF. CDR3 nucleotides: TGTGCCAGCACCGCGACAGGGAACTCTGGAAACACCATATATTTT.

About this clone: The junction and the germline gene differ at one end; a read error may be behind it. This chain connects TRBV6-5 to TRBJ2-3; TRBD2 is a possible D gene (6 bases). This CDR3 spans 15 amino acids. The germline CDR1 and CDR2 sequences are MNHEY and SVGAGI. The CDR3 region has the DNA TGTGCCAGCAGTGACTCTAGCGCCAGCACAGATACGCAGTATTTT. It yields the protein CASSDSSASTDTQYF.

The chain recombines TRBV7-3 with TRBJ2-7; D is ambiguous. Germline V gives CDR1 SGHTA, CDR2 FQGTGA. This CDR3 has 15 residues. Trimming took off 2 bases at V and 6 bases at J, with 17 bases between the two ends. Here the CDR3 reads CASSLCPSLSCEQYF. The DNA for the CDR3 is TGTGCCAGCAGCTTATGTCCATCTCTTAGCTGCGAGCAGTACTTC. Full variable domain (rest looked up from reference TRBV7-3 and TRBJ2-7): GAGVSQTPSNKVTEKGKYVELRCDPISGHTALYWYRQSLGQGPEFLIYFQGTGAADDSGLPNDRFFAVRPEGSVSTLKIQRTERGDSAVYLCASSLCPSLSCEQYFGPGTRLTVT.

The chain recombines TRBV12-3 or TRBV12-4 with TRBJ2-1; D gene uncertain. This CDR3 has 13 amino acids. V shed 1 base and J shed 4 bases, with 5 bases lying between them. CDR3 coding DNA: TGTGCCAGCAGTTTAGGACTTTACAATGAGCAGTTCTTC. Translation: CASSLGLYNEQFF.

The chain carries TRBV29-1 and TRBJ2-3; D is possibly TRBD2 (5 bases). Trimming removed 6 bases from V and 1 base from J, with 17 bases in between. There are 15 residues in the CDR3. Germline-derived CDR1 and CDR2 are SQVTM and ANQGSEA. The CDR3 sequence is CSVSPLSGGTDTQYF. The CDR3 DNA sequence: TGCAGCGTCTCACCTCTCTCCGGGGGCACAGATACGCAGTATTTT.

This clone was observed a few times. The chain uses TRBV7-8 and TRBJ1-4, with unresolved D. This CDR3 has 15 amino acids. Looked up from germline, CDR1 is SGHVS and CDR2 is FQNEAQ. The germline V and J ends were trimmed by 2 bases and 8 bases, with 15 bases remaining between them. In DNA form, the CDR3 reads TGTGCCAGCAGCTTACGCCGGGAATTGGGAGAAAAACTGTTTTTT. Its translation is CASSLRRELGEKLFF.

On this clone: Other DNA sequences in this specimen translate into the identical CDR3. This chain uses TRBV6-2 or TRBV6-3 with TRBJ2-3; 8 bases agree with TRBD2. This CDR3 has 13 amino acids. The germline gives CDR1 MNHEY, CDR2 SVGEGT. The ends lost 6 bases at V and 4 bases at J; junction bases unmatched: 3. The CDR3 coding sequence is TGTGCCAGCAGCGGACTAGCCGCAGATACGCAGTATTTT. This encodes CASSGLAADTQYF.

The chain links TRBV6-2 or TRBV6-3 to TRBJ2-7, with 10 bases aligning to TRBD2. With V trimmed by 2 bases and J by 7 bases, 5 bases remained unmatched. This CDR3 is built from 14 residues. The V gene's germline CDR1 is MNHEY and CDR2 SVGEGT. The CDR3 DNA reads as TGTGCCAGCAGTTACCAGCGGGGGGGCCTGGAGCAGTACTTC. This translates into CASSYQRGGLEQYF.